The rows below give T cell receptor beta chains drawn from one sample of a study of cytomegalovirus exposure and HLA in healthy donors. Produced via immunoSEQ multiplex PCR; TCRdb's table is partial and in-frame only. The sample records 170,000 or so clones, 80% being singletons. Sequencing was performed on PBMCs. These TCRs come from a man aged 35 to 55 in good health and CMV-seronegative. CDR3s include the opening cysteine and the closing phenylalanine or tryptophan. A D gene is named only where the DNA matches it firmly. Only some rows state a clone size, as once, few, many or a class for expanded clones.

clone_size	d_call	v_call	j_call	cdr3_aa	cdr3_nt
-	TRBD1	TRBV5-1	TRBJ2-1	CASSLRQGYNEQFF	TGCGCCAGCAGCCTACGACAGGGTTACAATGAGCAGTTCTTC
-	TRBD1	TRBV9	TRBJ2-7	CASSADRVSYEQYF	TGTGCCAGCAGCGCCGACAGGGTGTCCTACGAGCAGTACTTC
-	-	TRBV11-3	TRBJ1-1	CASSLTAMNTEAFF	TGTGCCAGCAGCTTGACAGCCATGAACACTGAAGCTTTCTTT
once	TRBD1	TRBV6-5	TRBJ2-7	CASSYGGTGGSYEQYF	TGTGCCAGCAGTTACGGGGGGACAGGGGGCTCCTACGAGCAGTACTTC
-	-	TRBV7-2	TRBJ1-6	CASSLGRVNSPLHF	TGTGCCAGCAGCTTAGGCAGGGTAAATTCACCCCTCCACTTT
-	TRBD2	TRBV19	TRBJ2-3	CASRDNRRGGSDTQYF	TGTGCCAGTAGGGATAATCGTCGGGGGGGTTCAGATACGCAGTATTTT
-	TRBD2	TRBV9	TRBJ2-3	CASSAFVDSGAGDTQYF	TGTGCCAGCAGCGCCTTTGTCGATAGCGGGGCTGGAGATACGCAGTATTTT
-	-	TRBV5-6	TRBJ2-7	CASSLVTGHHSYEQYF	TGTGCCAGCAGCTTGGTGACAGGTCATCACTCCTACGAGCAGTACTTC
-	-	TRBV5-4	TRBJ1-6	CASSPGVRGSPLHF	TGTGCCAGCAGCCCCGGGGTGCGGGGTTCACCCCTCCACTTT
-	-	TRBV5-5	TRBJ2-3	CASSYVRTTTDTQYF	TGTGCCAGCAGCTATGTGCGGACTACCACAGATACGCAGTATTTT
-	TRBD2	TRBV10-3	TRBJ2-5	CAIREAGEQETQYF	TGTGCCATCAGGGAAGCGGGGGAGCAAGAGACCCAGTACTTC